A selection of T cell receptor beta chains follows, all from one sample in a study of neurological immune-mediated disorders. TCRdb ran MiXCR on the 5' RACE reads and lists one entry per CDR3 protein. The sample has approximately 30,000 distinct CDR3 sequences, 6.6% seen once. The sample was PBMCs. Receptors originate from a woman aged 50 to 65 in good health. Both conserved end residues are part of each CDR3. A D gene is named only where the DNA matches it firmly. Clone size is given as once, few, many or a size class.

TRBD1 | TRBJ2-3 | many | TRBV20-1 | TGCAGTGCTACCAGGACAGGTCCGCAGTATTTT | CSATRTGPQYF
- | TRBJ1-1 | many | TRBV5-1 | TGCGCCAGCAGCAATGAAGTGAACACTGAAGCTTTCTTT | CASSNEVNTEAFF
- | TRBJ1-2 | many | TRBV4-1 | TGCGCCAGCAGCCAAGGGGGTGGGCGGGGGCCCTATGGCTACACCTTC | CASSQGGGRGPYGYTF
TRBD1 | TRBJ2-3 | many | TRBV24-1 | TGTGCCACCAGTCCAACAGGGGAAATCACAGATACGCAGTATTTT | CATSPTGEITDTQYF
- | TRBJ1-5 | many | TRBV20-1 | TGCAGTGCTAGAGAAAACCAGGGGATTAGCAATCAGCCCCAGCATTTT | CSARENQGISNQPQHF
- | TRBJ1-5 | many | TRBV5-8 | TGTGCCAGCAGCTTCCTCAGCGGGGGACTCACGCTGCCCCAGCATTTT | CASSFLSGGLTLPQHF
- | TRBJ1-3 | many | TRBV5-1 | TGCGCCAGCAGCATGACAGACCCCTCTGGAAACACCATATATTTT | CASSMTDPSGNTIYF
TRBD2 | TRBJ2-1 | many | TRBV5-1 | TGCGCCAGCGCCTCGCACGCGGGGGGGTACAATGAGCAGTTCTTC | CASASHAGGYNEQFF
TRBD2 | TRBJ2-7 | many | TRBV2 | TGTGCCAGCAGTGACGGGACTAGGGGCGAGCAGTACTTC | CASSDGTRGEQYF
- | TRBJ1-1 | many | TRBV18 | TGTGCCAGCTCAGCCAGCGGGGGGGACACTGAAGCTTTCTTT | CASSASGGDTEAFF
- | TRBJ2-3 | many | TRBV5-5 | TGTGCCAGCAGCTCCCAGGGACCAGATACGCAGTATTTT | CASSSQGPDTQYF
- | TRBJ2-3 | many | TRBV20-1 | TGCAGTGCTGTGTTCCCTGGCACAGATACGCAGTATTTT | CSAVFPGTDTQYF
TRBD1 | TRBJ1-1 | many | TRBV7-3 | TGTGCCAGCAGCTTAATGGGCGGCAGGGGGAGGACTGAAGCTTTCTTT | CASSLMGGRGRTEAFF
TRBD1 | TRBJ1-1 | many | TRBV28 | TGTGCCAGCAGTTATAGCCCAGGGGGAGGGAACACTGAAGCTTTCTTT | CASSYSPGGGNTEAFF
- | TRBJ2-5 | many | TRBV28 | TGTGCCAGCAGTAATGCTCCCCCCCCCCAAGAGACCCAGTACTTC | CASSNAPPPQETQYF
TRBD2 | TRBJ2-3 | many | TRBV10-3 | TGTGCCATCAGTGAATCGGGCGGGGGAGGCACAGATACGCAGTATTTT | CAISESGGGGTDTQYF
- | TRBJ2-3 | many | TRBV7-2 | TGTGCCAGCAGCTTACGTCCTAGCACAGATACGCAGTATTTT | CASSLRPSTDTQYF
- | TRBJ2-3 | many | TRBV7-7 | TGTGCCAGCAGCTTAGCACAGGGCTCGGGAGGAAACACAGATACGCAGTATTTT | CASSLAQGSGGNTDTQYF
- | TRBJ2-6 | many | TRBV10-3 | TGTGCCATCAGTGAGCCCCCTCTCCTCTCTGGGGCCAACGTCCTGACTTTC | CAISEPPLLSGANVLTF
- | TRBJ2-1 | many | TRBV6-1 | TGTGCCAGCATCAAAAGAACCCTGGGCTCCTACAATGAGCAGTTCTTC | CASIKRTLGSYNEQFF
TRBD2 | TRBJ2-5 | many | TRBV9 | TGTGCCAGCAGCGCCGGACTAGCCCAGGAGACCCAGTACTTC | CASSAGLAQETQYF
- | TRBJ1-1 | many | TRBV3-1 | TGTGCCAGCAGCCAAGATCGGGGTCGGAACACTGAAGCTTTCTTT | CASSQDRGRNTEAFF
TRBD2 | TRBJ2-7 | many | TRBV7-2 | TGTGCCAGCAGCTTAGCGCTGGCTAGCGGGGGTTACGAGCAGTACTTC | CASSLALASGGYEQYF
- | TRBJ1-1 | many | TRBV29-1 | TGCAGCGTTGAATTGGTAGGGGGAAACACTGAAGCTTTCTTT | CSVELVGGNTEAFF
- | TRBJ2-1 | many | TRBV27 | TGTGCCAGCAGTACCCCGCGAGGGGGAGAGCAGTTCTTC | CASSTPRGGEQFF
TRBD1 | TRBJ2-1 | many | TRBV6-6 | TGTGCCAGCAGTTACCCGCATTCGGGGACAGGGGGCAATGAGCAGTTCTTC | CASSYPHSGTGGNEQFF
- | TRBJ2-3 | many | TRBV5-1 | TGCGCCAGCAGCTTGGATTCCCACTTAAAAACAGATACGCAGTATTTT | CASSLDSHLKTDTQYF
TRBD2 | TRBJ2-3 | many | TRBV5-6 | TGTGCCAGCAGCTGGGGGAGGGCCGCCCGCACAGATACGCAGTATTTT | CASSWGRAARTDTQYF
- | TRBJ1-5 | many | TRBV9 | TGTGCCAGCAGCGTAGAGGGTGAAGGACAGCCCCAGCATTTT | CASSVEGEGQPQHF
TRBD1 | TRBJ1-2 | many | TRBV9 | TGTGCCAGCAGCGTAGGGGACAGGGAGGGCTACACCTTC | CASSVGDREGYTF
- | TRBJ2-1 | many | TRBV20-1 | TGCAGGCCATGGCAGGGAAACTCCTACAATGAGCAGTTCTTC | CRPWQGNSYNEQFF
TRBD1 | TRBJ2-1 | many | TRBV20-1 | TGCAGTGCTAGAGATACGGGACAGCTTCCAAGGGATGAGCAGTTCTTC | CSARDTGQLPRDEQFF
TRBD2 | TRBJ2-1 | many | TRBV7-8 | TGTGCCAGCAGCTTAGTCGGGACTAGCGGGACCAATGAGCAGTTCTTC | CASSLVGTSGTNEQFF
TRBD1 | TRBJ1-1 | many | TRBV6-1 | TGTGCCAGCAGCACCGGACAGGGATGGATGAACACTGAAGCTTTCTTT | CASSTGQGWMNTEAFF
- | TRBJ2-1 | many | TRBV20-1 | TGCAGTGCTACCCCGGACACCTACAATGAGCAGTTCTTC | CSATPDTYNEQFF
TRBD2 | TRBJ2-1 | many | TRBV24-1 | TGTGCCACCAACAGAGCGGGATACAATGAGCAGTTCTTC | CATNRAGYNEQFF
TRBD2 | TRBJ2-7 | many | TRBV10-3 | TGTGCCATCAACTCCGGGACTAGCGGGAGGCGCTACGAGCAGTACTTC | CAINSGTSGRRYEQYF
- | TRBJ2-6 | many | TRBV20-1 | TGCAGTGCCTCGCCCCTCGGGGCCAACGTCCTGACTTTC | CSASPLGANVLTF
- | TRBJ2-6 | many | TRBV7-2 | TGTGCCAGCAGCTTGACGGCTGGGGCCAACGTCCTGACTTTC | CASSLTAGANVLTF
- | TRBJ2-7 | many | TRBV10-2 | TGCGCCAGCAGTAGTCTGGTTGAGACGGGAGTTTTCTACGAGCAGTACTTC | CASSSLVETGVFYEQYF
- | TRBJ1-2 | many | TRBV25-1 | TGTGCCAGCAGCCCCAGGGATGGGGGCTACACCTTC | CASSPRDGGYTF